This T cell receptor (beta chain) is drawn from a study of siplizumab effects on memory and regulatory T cells. Produced via immunoSEQ multiplex PCR; TCRdb's table is partial and in-frame only. Among 94,000 or so clones listed, approximately 97% were seen once. Remarks on this clone: Its antigen is not identified.

Study-level points and caveats: Siplizumab significantly decreased alloreactive sequences from unstimulated CD4+ memory cells. Alloreactive CD4+ clones that could be mapped were on average roughly 69% Treg-derived with siplizumab, against less than 30% in controls.

The CDR3 is 15 residues long. The junction had 7 bases not matched to a gene; V was cut back by 0 bases and J by 5 bases. In germline, CDR1 is SQVTM, CDR2 ANQGSEA. V gene TRBV29-1 combines with J gene TRBJ1-1, with 9 bases fitting TRBD1. The sequencing input was naive CD4+ T cells sorted from blood. The clonotype originates from a human donor in good health. The DNA for the CDR3 is TGCAGCGTTGAAGATGGGAACAGGGGGCGGACTGAAGCTTTCTTT. Residues: CSVEDGNRGRTEAFF.